This T cell receptor (beta chain) emerged from a study of blood T cell repertoires in COVID-19. Study overall: Sites in the United States, Italy and Spain provided acute and convalescent COVID-19 samples.

Assay used: immunoSEQ multiplex PCR; TCRdb lists only in-frame clones, some missing. The data show about 85,000 clones, with nearly 90% seen just once and more than 3.5% held by the top ten. The sequencing input was peripheral blood. The sequence was obtained from a woman aged 80 or older with active or convalescent COVID-19.

CDR3 amino acids: CASSPKGVDGYTF. The CDR3 region has the DNA TGTGCCAGCTCACCAAAAGGGGTTGATGGCTACACCTTC. The V call is TRBV18, the J call TRBJ1-2, with D tentatively TRBD1 (5 bases). Trimming stripped 2 bases from V and 6 bases from J, with 10 bases between. CDR3 length equals 13 residues. The V gene's germline CDR1 is KGHSH and CDR2 LQKENI.